The sequence of this TCR beta chain was determined in a study of shared clonotypes between healthy human individuals. For this clone: Its antigen is still unknown.

Study conclusions and caveats: The study generally estimated greater richness for naive than memory subsets. Only blood underwent sampling, and tissue repertoires likely differ.

This CDR3 spans 14 amino acids. Germline V gives CDR1 MDHEN, CDR2 SYDVKM. Trimming cost V 6 bases and J 4 bases; bases outside gene matches: 3. Data came from immunoSEQ multiplex PCR; TCRdb stores just in-frame clones and leaves some out. The data show about 710,000 clones, just under 75% seen once. Source material: memory CD4+ T cells sorted from blood. Subset denoted: CD45RA-negative fraction. The chain uses TRBV28 and TRBJ1-4; the match to TRBD1 covers 9 bases. This clonotype originated in a woman in her thirties in good health. This CDR3 reads CASRRTGVNEKLFF. The CDR3 nucleotides read TGTGCCAGCAGAAGGACAGGGGTTAATGAAAAACTGTTTTTT. Using reference TRBV28 and TRBJ1-4 for the parts outside the CDR3, the full variable domain is DVKVTQSSRYLVKRTGEKVFLECVQDMDHENMFWYRQDPGLGLRLIYFSYDVKMKEKGDIPEGYSVSREKKERFSLILESASTNQTSMYLCASRRTGVNEKLFFGSGTQLSVL.